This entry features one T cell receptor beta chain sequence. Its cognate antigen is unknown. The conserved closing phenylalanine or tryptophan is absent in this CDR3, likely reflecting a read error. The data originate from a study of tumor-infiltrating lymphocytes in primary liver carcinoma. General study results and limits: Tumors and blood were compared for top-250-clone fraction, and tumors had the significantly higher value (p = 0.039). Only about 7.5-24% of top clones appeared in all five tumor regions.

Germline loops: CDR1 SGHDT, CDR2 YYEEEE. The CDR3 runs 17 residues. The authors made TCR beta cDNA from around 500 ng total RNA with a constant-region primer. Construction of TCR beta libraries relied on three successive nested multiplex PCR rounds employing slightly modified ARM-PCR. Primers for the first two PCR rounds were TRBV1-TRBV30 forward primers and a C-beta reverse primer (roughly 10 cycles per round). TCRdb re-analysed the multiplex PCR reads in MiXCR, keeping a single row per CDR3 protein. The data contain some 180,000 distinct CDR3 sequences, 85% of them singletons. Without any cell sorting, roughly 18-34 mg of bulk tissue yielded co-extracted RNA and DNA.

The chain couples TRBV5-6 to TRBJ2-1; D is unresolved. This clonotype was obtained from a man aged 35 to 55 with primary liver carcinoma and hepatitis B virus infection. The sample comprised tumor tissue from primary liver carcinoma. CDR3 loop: CASSLGLGSSGYNEQFL. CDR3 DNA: TGTGCAAGCAGCTTGGGATTGGGCTCATCAGGATACAATGAGCAGTTCTTA.